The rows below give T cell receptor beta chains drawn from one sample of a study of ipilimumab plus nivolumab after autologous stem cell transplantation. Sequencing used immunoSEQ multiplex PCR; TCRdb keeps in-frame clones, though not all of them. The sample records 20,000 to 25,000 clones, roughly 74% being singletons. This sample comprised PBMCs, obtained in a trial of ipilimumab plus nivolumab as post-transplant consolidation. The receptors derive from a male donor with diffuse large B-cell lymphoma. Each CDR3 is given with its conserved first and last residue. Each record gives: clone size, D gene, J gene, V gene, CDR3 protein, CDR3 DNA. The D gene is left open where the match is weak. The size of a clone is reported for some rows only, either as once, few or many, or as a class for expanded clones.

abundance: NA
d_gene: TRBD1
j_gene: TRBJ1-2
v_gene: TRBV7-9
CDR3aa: CASSLGGTGGTTF
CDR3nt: TGTGCCAGCAGCTTAGGAGGGACAGGGGGCACCACCTTC

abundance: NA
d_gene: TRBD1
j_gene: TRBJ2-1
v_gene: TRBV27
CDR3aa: CASSPQGTQNEQFF
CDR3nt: TGTGCCAGCAGTCCACAGGGGACCCAGAATGAGCAGTTCTTC

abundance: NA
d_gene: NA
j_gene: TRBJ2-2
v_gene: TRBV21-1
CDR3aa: CALRTDPAGELFF
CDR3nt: TGTGCCCTACGGACAGACCCCGCCGGGGAGCTGTTTTTT

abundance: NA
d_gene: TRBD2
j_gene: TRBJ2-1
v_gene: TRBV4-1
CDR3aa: CASSQDRLAGVEQFF
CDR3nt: TGCGCCAGCAGCCAAGATCGCCTAGCGGGAGTGGAGCAGTTCTTC

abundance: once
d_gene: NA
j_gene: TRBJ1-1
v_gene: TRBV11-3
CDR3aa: CASSQRRPVMNTEAFF
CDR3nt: TGTGCCAGCAGCCAAAGGCGTCCAGTCATGAACACTGAAGCTTTCTTT

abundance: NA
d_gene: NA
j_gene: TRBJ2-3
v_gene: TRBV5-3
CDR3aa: CASSPSTDTQYF
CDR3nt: TGTGCCAGCAGCCCTAGCACAGATACGCAGTATTTT

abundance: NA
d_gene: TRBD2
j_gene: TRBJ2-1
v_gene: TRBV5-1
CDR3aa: CASSPDLAGGGNEQFF
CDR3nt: TGCGCCAGCAGCCCGGACTTAGCGGGAGGGGGCAATGAGCAGTTCTTC

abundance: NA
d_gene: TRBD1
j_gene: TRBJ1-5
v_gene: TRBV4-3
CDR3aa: CASSQVEGAVGQPQHF
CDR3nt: TGCGCCAGCAGCCAAGTGGAGGGGGCTGTTGGTCAGCCCCAGCATTTT

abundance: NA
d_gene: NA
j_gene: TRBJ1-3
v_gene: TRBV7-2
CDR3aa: CASSLGRGNTIYF
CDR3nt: TGTGCCAGCAGCTTAGGCCGTGGAAACACCATATATTTT

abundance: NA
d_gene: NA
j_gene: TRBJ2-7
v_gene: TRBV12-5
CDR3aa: CASGLDRARDEQYF
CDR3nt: TGTGCTAGTGGTTTGGACAGGGCAAGGGACGAGCAGTACTTC

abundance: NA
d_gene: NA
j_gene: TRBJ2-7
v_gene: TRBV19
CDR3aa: CATNPGRGRSSYEQYF
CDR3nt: TGTGCCACCAACCCGGGGAGAGGGCGTAGCTCCTACGAGCAGTACTTC

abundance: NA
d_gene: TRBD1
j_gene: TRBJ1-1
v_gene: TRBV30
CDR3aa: CAWRGQGSRTEAFF
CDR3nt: TGTGCCTGGAGGGGACAGGGGAGTCGCACTGAAGCTTTCTTT

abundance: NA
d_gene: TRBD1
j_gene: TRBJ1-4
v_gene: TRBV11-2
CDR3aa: CASRGGDNEKLFF
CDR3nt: TGTGCCAGCAGAGGGGGCGATAATGAAAAACTGTTTTTT

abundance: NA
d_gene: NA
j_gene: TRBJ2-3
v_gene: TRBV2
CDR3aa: CASKVANTQYF
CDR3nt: TGTGCCAGCAAGGTAGCGAATACGCAGTATTTT

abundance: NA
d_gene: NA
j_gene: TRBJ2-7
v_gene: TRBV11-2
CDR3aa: CASSSSGVNEQYF
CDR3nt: TGTGCCAGCAGCTCTTCAGGGGTCAACGAGCAGTACTTC

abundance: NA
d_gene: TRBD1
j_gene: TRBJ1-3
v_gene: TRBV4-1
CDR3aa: CASSQEDRVGNTICF
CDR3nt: TGCGCCAGCAGCCAAGAGGACAGGGTTGGAAACACCATATGTTTT

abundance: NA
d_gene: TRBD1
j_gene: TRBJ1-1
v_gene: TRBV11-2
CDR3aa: CASSPRQGSEAFF
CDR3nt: TGTGCCAGCAGCCCCAGACAGGGTTCTGAAGCTTTCTTT

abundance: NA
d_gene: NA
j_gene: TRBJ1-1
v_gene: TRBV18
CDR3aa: CASSPYNRVTEAFF
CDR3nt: TGTGCCAGCTCACCTTATAACAGGGTCACTGAAGCTTTCTTT

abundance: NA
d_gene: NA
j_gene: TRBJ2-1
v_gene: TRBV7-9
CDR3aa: CASSPGTYNEQFF
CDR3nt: TGTGCCAGCAGCCCCGGCACTTACAATGAGCAGTTCTTC

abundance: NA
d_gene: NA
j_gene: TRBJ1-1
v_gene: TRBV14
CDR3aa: CASSQEYGLMNTEAFF
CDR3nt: TGTGCCAGCAGCCAAGAGTACGGATTAATGAACACTGAAGCTTTCTTT

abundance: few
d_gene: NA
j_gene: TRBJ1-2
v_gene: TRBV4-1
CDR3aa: CASSQGQLGGYTF
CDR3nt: TGCGCCAGCAGCCAAGGACAGCTGGGGGGCTACACCTTC

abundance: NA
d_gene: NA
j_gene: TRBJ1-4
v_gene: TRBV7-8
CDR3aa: CASSSVYDNEKLFF
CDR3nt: TGTGCCAGCAGCTCCGTCTACGATAATGAAAAACTGTTTTTT

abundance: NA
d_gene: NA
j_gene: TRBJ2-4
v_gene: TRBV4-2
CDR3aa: CASSNVYEAKNIQYF
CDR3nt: TGTGCCAGCAGCAACGTTTATGAAGCCAAAAACATTCAGTACTTC

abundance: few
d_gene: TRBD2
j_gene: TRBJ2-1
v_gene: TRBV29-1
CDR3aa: CSVGAGEEAEQFF
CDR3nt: TGCAGCGTTGGAGCGGGAGAAGAGGCTGAGCAGTTCTTC

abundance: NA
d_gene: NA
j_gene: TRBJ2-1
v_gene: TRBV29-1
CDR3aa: CSVGAGSSYNEQFF
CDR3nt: TGCAGCGTTGGGGCAGGCAGCTCCTACAATGAGCAGTTCTTC

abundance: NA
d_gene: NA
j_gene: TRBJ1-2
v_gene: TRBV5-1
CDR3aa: CASSLDPGSSSRGYTF
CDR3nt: TGCGCCAGCAGCTTGGATCCAGGCTCCTCTTCTCGTGGCTACACCTTC

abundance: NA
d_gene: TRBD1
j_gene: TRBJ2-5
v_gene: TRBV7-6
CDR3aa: CASSSRQGYQETQYF
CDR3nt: TGTGCCAGCAGCTCCCGACAGGGGTACCAAGAGACCCAGTACTTC

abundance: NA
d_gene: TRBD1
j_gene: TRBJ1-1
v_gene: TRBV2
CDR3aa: CASSEGTGGTEAFF
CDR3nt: TGTGCCAGCAGTGAGGGTACAGGGGGCACTGAAGCTTTCTTT

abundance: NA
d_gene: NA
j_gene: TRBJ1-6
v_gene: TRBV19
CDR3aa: CASNSWGLGNSPLHF
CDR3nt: TGTGCCAGTAATTCATGGGGGCTGGGTAATTCACCCCTCCACTTT

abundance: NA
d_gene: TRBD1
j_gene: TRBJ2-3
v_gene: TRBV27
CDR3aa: CASRPLGQAESTDTQYF
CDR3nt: TGTGCCAGCAGACCACTCGGACAGGCTGAGAGCACAGATACGCAGTATTTT

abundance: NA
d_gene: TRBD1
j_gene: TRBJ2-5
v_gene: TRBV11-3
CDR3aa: CASSPGTGVFETQYF
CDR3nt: TGTGCCAGCAGCCCCGGGACAGGGGTTTTCGAGACCCAGTACTTC

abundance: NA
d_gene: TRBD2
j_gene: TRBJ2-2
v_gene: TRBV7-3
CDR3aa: CASSRLSAGGPTNTGELFF
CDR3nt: TGTGCCAGCAGCCGTCTGAGCGCGGGAGGCCCAACGAACACCGGGGAGCTGTTTTTT

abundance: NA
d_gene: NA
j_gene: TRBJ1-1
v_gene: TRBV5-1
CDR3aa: CASSLVAAGGTEAFF
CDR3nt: TGCGCCAGCAGCTTGGTGGCAGCTGGGGGCACTGAAGCTTTCTTT

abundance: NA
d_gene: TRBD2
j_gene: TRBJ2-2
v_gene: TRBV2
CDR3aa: CASSEALAGDFGELFF
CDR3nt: TGTGCCAGCAGTGAGGCGCTAGCGGGAGACTTCGGGGAGCTGTTTTTT

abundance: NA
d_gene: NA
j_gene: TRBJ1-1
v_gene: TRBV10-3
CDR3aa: CAISDPNTEAFF
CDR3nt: TGTGCCATCAGTGACCCGAACACTGAAGCTTTCTTT

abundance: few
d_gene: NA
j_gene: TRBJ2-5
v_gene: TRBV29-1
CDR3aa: CSVEDRVGRGTQYF
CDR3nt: TGCAGCGTTGAAGATAGGGTCGGGCGGGGGACCCAGTACTTC

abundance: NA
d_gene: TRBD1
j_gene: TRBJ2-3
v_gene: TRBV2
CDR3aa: CARQGWDTQYF
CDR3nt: TGTGCCAGACAGGGGTGGGATACGCAGTATTTT

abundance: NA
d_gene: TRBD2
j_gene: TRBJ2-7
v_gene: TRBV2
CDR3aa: CASSGRLAGYEQYF
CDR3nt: TGTGCCAGCAGTGGACGCCTAGCGGGCTACGAGCAGTACTTC

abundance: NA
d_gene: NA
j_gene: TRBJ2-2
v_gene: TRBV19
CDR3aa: CASSDRPRTTGELFF
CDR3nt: TGTGCCAGTAGTGATCGACCGAGAACAACCGGGGAGCTGTTTTTT

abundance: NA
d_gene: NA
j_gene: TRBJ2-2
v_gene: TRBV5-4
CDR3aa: CASSLDLGRTVGELFF
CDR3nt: TGTGCCAGCAGCTTGGACCTGGGGCGGACGGTCGGGGAGCTGTTTTTT

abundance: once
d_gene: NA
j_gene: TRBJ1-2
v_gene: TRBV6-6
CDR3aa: CASSPPLDRGYTF
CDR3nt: TGTGCCAGCAGTCCCCCCTTGGACCGGGGCTACACCTTC

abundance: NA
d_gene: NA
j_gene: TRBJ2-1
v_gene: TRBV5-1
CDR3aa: CASSLEYPPGFF
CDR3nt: TGCGCCAGCAGCTTGGAGTACCCCCCCGGGTTCTTC

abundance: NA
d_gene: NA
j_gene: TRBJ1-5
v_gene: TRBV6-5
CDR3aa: CASSWDSNQPQHF
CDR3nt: TGTGCCAGCAGCTGGGATAGCAATCAGCCCCAGCATTTT

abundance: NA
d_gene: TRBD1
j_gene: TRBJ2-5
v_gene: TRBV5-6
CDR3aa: CASTLTGAVETQYF
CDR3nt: TGTGCCAGCACTTTAACAGGGGCAGTGGAGACCCAGTACTTC

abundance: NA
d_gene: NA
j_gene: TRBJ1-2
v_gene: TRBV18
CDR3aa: CASSLGTRSYYGYTF
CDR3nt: TGTGCCAGCTCACTTGGGACAAGATCTTACTATGGCTACACCTTC

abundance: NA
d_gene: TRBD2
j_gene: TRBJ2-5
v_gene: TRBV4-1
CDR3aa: CASSQDRTSGGQETQYF
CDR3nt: TGCGCCAGCAGCCAAGACCGGACTAGCGGGGGCCAAGAGACCCAGTACTTC

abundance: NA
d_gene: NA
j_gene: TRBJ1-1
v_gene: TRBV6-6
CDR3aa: CASRRQGPNTEAFF
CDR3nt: TGTGCCAGCAGGCGTCAGGGGCCTAACACTGAAGCTTTCTTT

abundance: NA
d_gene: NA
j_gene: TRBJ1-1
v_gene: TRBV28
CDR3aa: CASSLGPSPLTEAFF
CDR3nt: TGTGCCAGCAGTTTGGGGCCCAGTCCCCTCACTGAAGCTTTCTTT

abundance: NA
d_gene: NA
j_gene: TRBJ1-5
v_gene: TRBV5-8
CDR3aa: CASSSDRNQPQHF
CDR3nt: TGTGCCAGCAGCTCGGACCGAAATCAGCCCCAGCATTTT

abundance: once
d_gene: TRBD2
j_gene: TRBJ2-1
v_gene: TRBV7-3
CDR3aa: CASSPGTSGGNEQFF
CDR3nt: TGTGCCAGCAGCCCAGGGACTAGCGGGGGTAATGAGCAGTTCTTC

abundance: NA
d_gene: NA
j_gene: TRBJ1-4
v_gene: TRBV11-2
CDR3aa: CASSSGTWGGEKLFF
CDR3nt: TGTGCCAGCAGCTCCGGGACCTGGGGAGGAGAAAAACTGTTTTTT

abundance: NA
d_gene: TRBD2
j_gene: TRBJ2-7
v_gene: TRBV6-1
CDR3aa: CAIRTSGNYEQYF
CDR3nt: TGTGCCATCCGGACTAGCGGTAACTACGAGCAGTACTTC

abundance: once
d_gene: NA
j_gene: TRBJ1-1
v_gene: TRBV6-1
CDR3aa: CASRASGTSQYEAFF
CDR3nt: TGTGCCAGCAGAGCTTCCGGGACAAGCCAATATGAAGCTTTCTTT

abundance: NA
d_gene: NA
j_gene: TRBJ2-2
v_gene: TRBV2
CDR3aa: CASSVTIGELFF
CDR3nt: TGTGCCAGCAGTGTGACAATCGGGGAGCTGTTTTTT

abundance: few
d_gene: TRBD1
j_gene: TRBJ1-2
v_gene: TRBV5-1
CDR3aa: CASSLGDRDYGYTF
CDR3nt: TGCGCCAGCAGCTTGGGTGACAGGGACTATGGCTACACCTTC

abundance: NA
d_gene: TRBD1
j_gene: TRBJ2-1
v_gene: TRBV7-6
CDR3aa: CASSTRDSIYNEQFF
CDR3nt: TGTGCCAGCAGCACACGGGACAGCATATACAATGAGCAGTTCTTC

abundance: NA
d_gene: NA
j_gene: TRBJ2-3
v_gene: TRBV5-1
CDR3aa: CASSLLGFSTDTQYF
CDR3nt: TGCGCCAGCAGCCTCCTCGGATTTTCCACAGATACGCAGTATTTT